A selection of T cell receptor beta chains follows, all from one sample in a study of identical twins. From the 5' RACE reads, TCRdb called clonotypes with MiXCR, one entry per CDR3 protein. The sample contains roughly 490,000 distinct CDR3 sequences, 14% of which appear only once. The sample was also linked to a second study, of yellow fever vaccine responses in identical twins.

Specimen: CD4+ T cells sorted from blood. All receptors derive from a woman between 18 and 30 years old in good health. CDR3s include the opening cysteine and the closing phenylalanine or tryptophan. D genes are given only for firm matches. Some rows mark clone size as missing; the rest say once, few, many or name a class of expanded clone.

D: TRBD1
J: TRBJ2-2
size: .
V: TRBV7-9
DNA: TGTGCCAGCAGCCCGGCCTGGACAGGCGACACCGGGGAGCTGTTTTTT
CDR3: CASSPAWTGDTGELFF

D: TRBD2
J: TRBJ2-3
size: once
V: TRBV4-3
DNA: TGCGCCAGCAGCCCCAGACTAGCGGGAATGACTAGCACAGATACGCAGTATTTT
CDR3: CASSPRLAGMTSTDTQYF

D: .
J: TRBJ2-5
size: few
V: TRBV12-3/TRBV12-4
DNA: TGTGCCAGCAGTCCCTCACCGGTCCAAGAGACCCAGTACTTC
CDR3: CASSPSPVQETQYF

D: .
J: TRBJ2-2
size: .
V: TRBV14
DNA: TGTGCCAGCAGCCAGAGAACAGGGTTCAACACCGGGGAGCTGTTTTTT
CDR3: CASSQRTGFNTGELFF

D: TRBD2
J: TRBJ2-2
size: few
V: TRBV5-1
DNA: TGCGCCAGCAGCGGGACTAGCTGGACCGGGGAGCTGTTTTTT
CDR3: CASSGTSWTGELFF

D: TRBD2
J: TRBJ2-3
size: .
V: TRBV7-2
DNA: TGTGCCAGCAGCTTCGCCGGGACTAGCGGGGCCTGGGGAGATACGCAGTATTTT
CDR3: CASSFAGTSGAWGDTQYF

D: .
J: TRBJ2-2
size: few
V: TRBV6-2/TRBV6-3
DNA: TGTGCCAGCCGTCCCGTGAACACCGGGGAGCTGTTTTTT
CDR3: CASRPVNTGELFF

D: .
J: TRBJ2-2
size: few
V: TRBV7-2
DNA: TGTGCCAGCAGCCTAGCCCCTACCAGGGCGAACACCGGGGAGCTGTTTTTT
CDR3: CASSLAPTRANTGELFF

D: TRBD1
J: TRBJ2-1
size: .
V: TRBV3-1
DNA: TGTGCCAGCAGCCAAGGAGGGGAGGACAGGGAAAGCTCCTACAATGAGCAGTTCTTC
CDR3: CASSQGGEDRESSYNEQFF

D: TRBD2
J: TRBJ2-1
size: few
V: TRBV5-6
DNA: TGTGCCAGCAGCTCCGGACTAGCGGGGGGGCCCTACAATGAGCAGTTCTTC
CDR3: CASSSGLAGGPYNEQFF

D: .
J: TRBJ2-3
size: few
V: TRBV2
DNA: TGTGCCAGCAGTGAGCACAGGGTGATCGAGGATACGCAGTATTTT
CDR3: CASSEHRVIEDTQYF

D: .
J: TRBJ1-5
size: few
V: TRBV24-1
DNA: TGTGCCACCAGTGATGCTACAGGGCCGGGTCAGCCCCAGCATTTT
CDR3: CATSDATGPGQPQHF

D: .
J: TRBJ2-7
size: few
V: TRBV18
DNA: TGTGCCAGCTCATTTGGAGCAAAAACTTCATCCTACGAGCAGTACTTC
CDR3: CASSFGAKTSSYEQYF

D: TRBD2
J: TRBJ2-3
size: .
V: TRBV3-1
DNA: TGTGCCAGCAGCCAAGATGTGGGGGGGACAGATACGCAGTATTTT
CDR3: CASSQDVGGTDTQYF

D: .
J: TRBJ2-4
size: many
V: TRBV12-3/TRBV12-4
DNA: TGTGCCAGCAGCTTGGGATACATTCAGTACTTC
CDR3: CASSLGYIQYF

D: .
J: TRBJ1-1
size: .
V: TRBV20-1
DNA: TGCAGTGCTAGGGGAACAGCGTCTTCAAAGAACACTGAAGCTTTCTTT
CDR3: CSARGTASSKNTEAFF

D: .
J: TRBJ1-2
size: .
V: TRBV18
DNA: TGTGCCAGCTCACCCCGGGGGGCTAACTACGAAGCTAACTATGGCTACACCTTC
CDR3: CASSPRGANYEANYGYTF

D: .
J: TRBJ2-3
size: many
V: TRBV5-1
DNA: TGCGCCAGCAACGGGGGTAGCACAGATACGCAGTATTTT
CDR3: CASNGGSTDTQYF

D: TRBD1
J: TRBJ2-6
size: many
V: TRBV4-1
DNA: TGCGCCAGCAGCCAAGAAGGACAGGGATCTGGGGCCAACGTCCTGACTTTC
CDR3: CASSQEGQGSGANVLTF

D: .
J: TRBJ2-5
size: many
V: TRBV3-1
DNA: TGTGCCAGCAGCCACACGAAAGAGACCCAGTACTTC
CDR3: CASSHTKETQYF

D: .
J: TRBJ2-2
size: few
V: TRBV2
DNA: TGTGCCAGCAGGGGACCGACTAAGAACACCGGGGAGCTGTTTTTT
CDR3: CASRGPTKNTGELFF

D: TRBD2
J: TRBJ2-7
size: few
V: TRBV10-2
DNA: TGCGCCAGCAGTGTAGCTAGCGGGAGGAAGAACTCCTACGAGCAGTACTTC
CDR3: CASSVASGRKNSYEQYF

D: .
J: TRBJ2-1
size: .
V: TRBV9
DNA: TGTGCCAGCAGCGTACTTGCTAAGGGTATGAATGAGCAGTTCTTC
CDR3: CASSVLAKGMNEQFF

D: .
J: TRBJ2-7
size: .
V: TRBV6-2/TRBV6-3
DNA: TGTGCCAGCAGTTACCTAAGGGGCGACGAGCAGTACTTC
CDR3: CASSYLRGDEQYF

D: .
J: TRBJ1-1
size: few
V: TRBV21-1
DNA: TGTGCCAGCAGCAAAGGTGGTCCGGGGAGCACTGAAGCTTTCTTT
CDR3: CASSKGGPGSTEAFF

D: .
J: TRBJ2-5
size: few
V: TRBV7-7
DNA: TGTGCTAGCAGCCGCACAGGGACGGCCCAAGAGACCCAGTACTTC
CDR3: CASSRTGTAQETQYF

D: .
J: TRBJ2-2
size: few
V: TRBV9
DNA: TGTGCCAGCAGGCTCGGCGGCGCCGGGGAGCTGTTTTTT
CDR3: CASRLGGAGELFF

D: TRBD2
J: TRBJ2-1
size: few
V: TRBV20-1
DNA: TGCAGTGCTAGAGATCACGGGACTAGCGGGCCTTACAATGAGCAGTTCTTC
CDR3: CSARDHGTSGPYNEQFF